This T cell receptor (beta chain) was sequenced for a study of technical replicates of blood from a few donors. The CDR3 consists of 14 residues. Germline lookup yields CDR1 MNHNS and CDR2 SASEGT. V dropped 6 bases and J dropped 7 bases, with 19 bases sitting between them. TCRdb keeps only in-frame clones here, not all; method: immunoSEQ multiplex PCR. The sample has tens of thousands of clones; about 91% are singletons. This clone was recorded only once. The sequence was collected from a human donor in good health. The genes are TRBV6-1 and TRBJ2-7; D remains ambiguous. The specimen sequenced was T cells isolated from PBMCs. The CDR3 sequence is CASRITDMSREQYF. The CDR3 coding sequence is TGTGCCAGCAGGATCACTGACATGTCAAGAGAGCAGTACTTC.